This TCR beta chain was recovered during a study of blood T cell repertoires in COVID-19. Study-wide context: Nucleic acid was either cDNA or gDNA, and it came from T cells, B-cell-depleted T cells, or PBMCs.

The method was immunoSEQ multiplex PCR; TCRdb's version includes in-frame clones alone and lacks a portion of them. The repertoire holds about 160,000 clones, with 80% as singletons. This clone was seen just once. This TCR was recovered from a man aged 40-49 years who had recovered from COVID-19. The sample was PBMCs or T cells enriched from blood (not recorded which).

The CDR3 nucleotides read TGTGCCAGCAGCTTAACCGGGACAGGGTTAAACTATGGCTACACCTTC. Protein sequence: CASSLTGTGLNYGYTF. The chain is built from TRBV7-3 and TRBJ1-2; 9 bases align to TRBD1. Trimming cost V 0 bases and J 2 bases; bases outside gene matches: 4. The CDR3 consists of 16 residues. Germline V gene sequence: CDR1 SGHTA, CDR2 FQGTGA.